This entry lists 9 T cell receptor beta chains sequenced from one sample in a study of identical twins. TCRdb recomputed calls from the 5' RACE reads with MiXCR, one row per CDR3 protein. The sample shows around 240,000 distinct CDR3 sequences, 10% to 13% of them seen only once. The sample was memory T cells sorted from blood. These receptors were taken from a man in his fifties in good health.

This clonotype was seen just once. V gene TRBV7-3 combines with J gene TRBJ2-1; possibly TRBD1 for D (6 bases). The length of the CDR3 is 15 residues. The ends were cut back, 1 base at V and 8 bases at J, with 15 bases in the middle. The germline V gene encodes CDR1 SGHTA and CDR2 FQGTGA. DNA for the CDR3: TGTGCCAGCAGCTTAAATGGAAGGGGGAGAGATGAGCAGTTCTTC. Translating gives CASSLNGRGRDEQFF.

The sample holds many counts of this clonotype. The CDR3 end shows no conserved phenylalanine or tryptophan, and so a read error is likely. The DNA is omitted, as the CDR3 cannot be located on it reliably, and the CDR3 follows TCRdb's listing. This sequence joins TRBV4-3 and TRBJ2-7; the table names TRBD1, a call not compared with the DNA. Germline V lookup: CDR1 LGHNA, CDR2 YSLEER. From its first to its last residue, the CDR3 has 12 amino acids. This CDR3 is CASSQEELTPRI.

This clonotype has a count of ten or more. The chain links TRBV24-1 to TRBJ2-3, with 7 bases lining up with TRBD2. The J segment lost 3 bases and the V segment lost 5 bases, leaving 4 bases of the junction unmatched. CDR1 KGHDR and CDR2 SFDVKD come from the germline V gene. This CDR3 contains 14 residues. CDR3: CATSASGETDTQYF. The CDR3 bases are TGTGCCACCAGTGCTAGCGGAGAGACAGATACGCAGTATTTT.

This clonotype was picked up many times. The chain employs TRBV15 and TRBJ2-2; D assignment may be TRBD1 or TRBD2 (6 bases each). V lost 1 base to trimming and J lost 5 bases, with 11 bases between them. This CDR3 comprises 15 residues. The V gene's germline CDR1 is LNHNV and CDR2 YYDKDF (reference sequence). In DNA form, the CDR3 reads TGTGCCACCAGCAGAGGGGGGGCGGGAACCGGGGAGCTGTTTTTT. Translated: CATSRGGAGTGELFF.

This clonotype appeared a few times. This chain uses TRBV7-9 with TRBJ2-5, with D possibly called TRBD1 or TRBD2 (5 bases each). The CDR3 loop spans 16 amino acids. With 4 bases removed from V and 5 bases from J, the gap between germline ends came to 20 bases. The germline CDR1 and CDR2 sequences are SEHNR and FQNEAQ (reference sequence). The CDR3 DNA is TGTGCCAGCAGCTCCCGAAAACGGGGCGACGGGGAGACCCAGTACTTC. It codes for CASSSRKRGDGETQYF.

V usage is TRBV20-1 and J usage is TRBJ2-1, with D unclear. This CDR3 is built from 14 residues. CDR1 is DFQATT and CDR2 is SNEGSKA in the germline V gene (reference sequence). With 7 bases removed from V and 3 bases from J, the gap between germline ends came to 16 bases. CDR3 sequence reads: CSVSKEAGYNEQFF. CDR3 bases: TGCAGTGTCTCTAAGGAAGCTGGCTACAATGAGCAGTTCTTC.

This clonotype was observed a few times. The genes are TRBV6-5 and TRBJ2-7; no reliable D call. Trimming pared 8 bases from V and 0 bases from J, leaving 17 bases between. Germline CDR1 MNHEY, CDR2 SVGAGI. This CDR3 is built from 15 residues. CDR3 sequence: CASRSSIGSSYEQYF. The DNA of the CDR3 is TGTGCCAGCCGTTCATCTATCGGAAGCTCCTACGAGCAGTACTTC.

In this sample, this clonotype turned up many times. The rearrangement uses TRBV15 and TRBJ2-7; 8 bases fit TRBD1. Germline CDR1 LNHNV, CDR2 YYDKDF (reference sequence). The V gene end was trimmed by 2 bases and the J gene end by 5 bases; junction bases not matched to a gene: 8. This CDR3 region has 15 residues. The DNA for the CDR3 is TGTGCCACCAGCAGACGAGGACAGGGTGCCGACGAGCAGTACTTC. Translation gives CATSRRGQGADEQYF.

V is TRBV20-1 and J is TRBJ2-5; 7 bases agree with TRBD2. The CDR3 has 15 amino acids. Germline-derived CDR1 and CDR2 are DFQATT and SNEGSKA (reference sequence). V dropped 1 base and J dropped 5; count of bases not matched to a gene: 10. DNA of the CDR3: TGCAGTGCTAGAGGGCCCATGGGAGGGGCGGAGACCCAGTACTTC. It translates to CSARGPMGGAETQYF.